These T cell receptor beta chains were read from a single sample in a study of post-analysis software for immune sequencing data. TCRdb reprocessed the PCR reads via MiXCR and lists one record per CDR3 protein. The sample contains around 190,000 distinct CDR3 sequences, 29% of which appear only once. Sequencing used blood. The source of these receptors is a girl aged 2 to 17 with multiple sclerosis. Both conserved end residues are part of each CDR3. Each record gives: CDR3 protein, CDR3 DNA, clone size, D gene, V gene, J gene. The D gene is left open where the match is weak. The size field is filled for only some rows; it gives once, few, many or a size class.

CDR3: CASSLRKTGRYNEQFF
DNA: TGTGCCAGCAGTTTACGGAAAACAGGGAGATACAATGAGCAGTTCTTC
size: -
D: -
V: TRBV12-3/TRBV12-4
J: TRBJ2-1

CDR3: CASETGGRNQPQHF
DNA: TGTGCCAGCGAAACAGGGGGTAGGAATCAGCCCCAGCATTTT
size: -
D: TRBD1
V: TRBV28
J: TRBJ1-5

CDR3: CSAPRGGFYNEQFF
DNA: TGCAGTGCCCCCCGAGGGGGCTTCTACAATGAGCAGTTCTTC
size: many
D: TRBD1
V: TRBV20-1
J: TRBJ2-1

CDR3: CASRHWLGLENEQFF
DNA: TGTGCCAGCAGGCATTGGTTGGGGTTAGAGAATGAGCAGTTCTTC
size: many
D: -
V: TRBV6-1
J: TRBJ2-1

CDR3: CASSLGTPNTGERFF
DNA: TGCGCCAGCAGCTTGGGGACACCGAACACCGGGGAGCGGTTTTTT
size: -
D: -
V: TRBV5-1
J: TRBJ2-2

CDR3: CASSSPQQIANYGYTF
DNA: TGTGCCAGCAGTTCGCCACAGCAAATTGCTAACTATGGCTACACCTTC
size: few
D: -
V: TRBV12-3/TRBV12-4
J: TRBJ1-2

CDR3: CSVEGLLLNTEAFF
DNA: TGCAGCGTTGAAGGGCTTCTATTGAACACTGAAGCTTTCTTT
size: few
D: -
V: TRBV29-1
J: TRBJ1-1

CDR3: CASRLDPAGYEQYF
DNA: TGCGCCAGCAGATTAGACCCCGCAGGCTACGAGCAGTACTTC
size: once
D: -
V: TRBV5-1
J: TRBJ2-7

CDR3: CASSLQGAVQPQHF
DNA: TGTGCCAGCAGTTTGCAGGGGGCTGTACAGCCCCAGCATTTT
size: -
D: TRBD1
V: TRBV12-3/TRBV12-4
J: TRBJ1-5

CDR3: CASSQNWQETQYF
DNA: TGCGCCAGCAGCCAAAACTGGCAAGAGACCCAGTACTTC
size: many
D: -
V: TRBV4-1
J: TRBJ2-5

CDR3: CASSYLAGTYNEQFF
DNA: TGTGCCAGCAGTTACCTAGCGGGGACTTACAATGAGCAGTTCTTC
size: many
D: TRBD2
V: TRBV6-5
J: TRBJ2-1

CDR3: CASSQGSTYESYGYTF
DNA: TGTGCCAGCAGCCAAGGGTCCACCTACGAGTCCTATGGCTACACCTTC
size: -
D: -
V: TRBV14
J: TRBJ1-2

CDR3: CASSGVPAKNIQYF
DNA: TGTGCCAGCAGCGGGGTACCAGCCAAAAACATTCAGTACTTC
size: few
D: -
V: TRBV7-9
J: TRBJ2-4

CDR3: CSARVAGNTEAFF
DNA: TGCAGTGCTAGAGTCGCGGGGAACACTGAAGCTTTCTTT
size: -
D: -
V: TRBV20-1
J: TRBJ1-1

CDR3: CASSSIDTGELFF
DNA: TGTGCCAGCAGCTCCATAGACACCGGGGAGCTGTTTTTT
size: -
D: -
V: TRBV7-8
J: TRBJ2-2

CDR3: CASSLGGGELFF
DNA: TGTGCCAGCAGCTTGGGTGGCGGGGAGCTGTTTTTT
size: -
D: -
V: TRBV5-5
J: TRBJ2-2